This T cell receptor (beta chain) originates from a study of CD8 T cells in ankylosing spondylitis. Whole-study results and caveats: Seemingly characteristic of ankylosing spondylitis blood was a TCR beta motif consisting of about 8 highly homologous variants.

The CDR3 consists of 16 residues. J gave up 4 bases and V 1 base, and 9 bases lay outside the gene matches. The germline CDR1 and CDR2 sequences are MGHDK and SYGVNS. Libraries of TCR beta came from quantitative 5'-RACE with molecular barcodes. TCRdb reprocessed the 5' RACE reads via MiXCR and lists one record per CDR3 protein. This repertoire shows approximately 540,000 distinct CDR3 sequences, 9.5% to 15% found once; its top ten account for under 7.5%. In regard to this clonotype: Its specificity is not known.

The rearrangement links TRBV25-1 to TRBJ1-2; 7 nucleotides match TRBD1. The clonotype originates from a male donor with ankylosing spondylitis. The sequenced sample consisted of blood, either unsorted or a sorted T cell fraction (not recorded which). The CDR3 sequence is CASSEFGQGGPYGYTF. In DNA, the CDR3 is TGTGCCAGCAGTGAATTCGGGCAGGGGGGGCCCTATGGCTACACCTTC.